This TCR beta chain was retrieved from a study of T cell responses to AZD1222 COVID-19 vaccine. Here immunoSEQ multiplex PCR was the method, and the copy in TCRdb shows in-frame clones only, minus some. This sample has over 150,000 clones, with roughly nine tenths found just once. A remark on this clone: Compared with germline, one end of the junction differs, possibly owing to a read error.

The CDR3 covers 14 residues. Germline V CDR1 and CDR2: MNHNS, SASEGT. V gene TRBV6-1 combines with J gene TRBJ2-3; perhaps TRBD1 as D (6 bases). This sequence originates from an adult in good health. The sequencing used peripheral blood, collected on day 0 of MenACWY control vaccination. CDR3 sequence reads: CASREDTGTDTQYF. For the CDR3, the DNA is TGTGCCAGCAGGGAAGACACAGGGACCGATACGCAGTATTTT.